This note documents a single TCR beta chain sequence. This sample was taken from a study of blood T cell repertoires in COVID-19. Overall study context: The United States, Italy and Spain supplied acute and convalescent COVID-19 samples. The analysed material was cDNA or gDNA that came from T cells, B-cell-depleted T cells, or PBMCs.

J gave up 0 bases and V 8 bases, and 2 bases lay outside the gene matches. There are 14 residues in the CDR3. Germline CDR1 SNHLY, CDR2 FYNNEI. As originally analysed: Reference gene primers were amplified, and this amplification served to estimate nucleated cell counts. Profiling relied on immunoSEQ multiplex PCR, and the TCRdb table lists in-frame clones only, not all of them. From that table come the V and J calls and clone size; the DNA was used to work out D and trimming. This table has some 87,000 clones, approximately 87% appearing once. Input material: peripheral blood. This sequence joins TRBV2 and TRBJ1-4; 8 bases line up with TRBD1. This sequence originates from a human donor in a cohort sampled during active COVID-19. DNA for the CDR3: TGTGCCAGCCAGGGGGCCACAACTAATGAAAAACTGTTTTTT. Amino acids: CASQGATTNEKLFF. The full variable domain, rest sourced from reference TRBV2 and TRBJ1-4, is EPEVTQTPSHQVTQMGQEVILRCVPISNHLYFYWYRQILGQKVEFLVSFYNNEISEKSEIFDDQFSVERPDGSNFTLKIRSTKLEDSAMYFCASQGATTNEKLFFGSGTQLSVL.